This T cell receptor beta chain emerged from a study of patients and donors after allogeneic stem cell transplantation. The CDR3 consists of 14 residues. V lost 0 bases, J lost 5 bases, and 10 bases lay in between. Germline loops: CDR1 LGHDT, CDR2 YNNKEL (reference sequence). TCRdb itself ran the RT-PCR reads through MiXCR, one entry per CDR3 protein. The table has about a million distinct CDR3 sequences, approximately 18% seen once. Sequenced material: blood, either unsorted or a sorted T cell fraction (not recorded which). The rearrangement links TRBV3-1 to TRBJ2-5; D unclear. The receptor was derived from a human donor who was either an allogeneic HSCT recipient or a stem cell or donor lymphocyte infusion donor (not recorded which). It is not recorded whose cells these are; they may come from a transplant donor. The CDR3 here is CASSQDWGAETQYF. The CDR3 DNA sequence: TGTGCCAGCAGCCAAGATTGGGGTGCCGAGACCCAGTACTTC.